Presented here are 15 T cell receptor beta chains from one specimen sequenced in a study of T cells after yellow fever vaccination. TCRdb re-called the 5' RACE reads with MiXCR, one entry per CDR3 protein. The sample holds almost 600,000 distinct CDR3 sequences, about 14% seen once. Sample: PBMCs, taken on the day of the yellow fever booster vaccination. The receptors here all came from a man in his thirties or forties who received the YFV17D yellow fever vaccine.

The chain is built from TRBV5-1 and TRBJ2-5; a weak D match, TRBD2 (6 bases). Germline values: CDR1 SGHRS, CDR2 YFSETQ. V dropped 7 bases and J dropped 2 bases, with 15 bases sitting between them. The CDR3 loop spans 14 amino acids. DNA for the CDR3: TGCGCCAGCCGCGGAGGGAGCGGGCAAGAGACCCAGTACTTC. It specifies CASRGGSGQETQYF.

This clonotype showed up just a few times. The rearrangement joins TRBV5-1 to TRBJ2-1; 7 positions agree with TRBD2. Losses at the gene ends were 5 bases for V and 0 bases for J; bases not matched to a gene: 5. The CDR3 consists of 15 residues. Germline CDR1 reads SGHRS; CDR2 reads YFSETQ. Here the CDR3 DNA reads TGCGCCAGCAGTCCCTGGGACTACTCCTACAATGAGCAGTTCTTC. The encoded protein is CASSPWDYSYNEQFF.

This clonotype was counted ten times or more. The rearrangement links TRBV4-3 to TRBJ2-5, with TRBD2 matching 12 bases. CDR3 length: 15 residues. Germline assignment: CDR1 LGHNA and CDR2 YSLEER. V lost 6 bases, J lost 1 base, and 3 bases stayed unmatched. Written as DNA, the CDR3 is TGCGCCAGCAGACGGACTAGCGGGATCCAAGAGACCCAGTACTTC. This gives the protein CASRRTSGIQETQYF.

This chain connects TRBV5-4 to TRBJ2-7; D might be TRBD2 (5 bases). Germline V gene lookup returns CDR1 SGHNT and CDR2 YYREEE (reference sequence). CDR3 length equals 12 residues. Trimming took off 0 bases at V and 6 bases at J, with 7 bases between the two ends. DNA of the CDR3: TGTGCCAGCAGCTTGGGAGGGCTCGAGCAGTACTTC. This gives the protein CASSLGGLEQYF. Supplemented by reference TRBV5-4 and TRBJ2-7, the full variable domain reads ETGVTQSPTHLIKTRGQQVTLRCSSQSGHNTVSWYQQALGQGPQFIFQYYREEENGRGNFPPRFSGLQFPNYSSELNVNALELDDSALYLCASSLGGLEQYFGPGTRLTVT.

This clonotype showed up many times. V usage is TRBV29-1 and J usage is TRBJ2-4; tentative D call: TRBD2 (5 bases). Germline CDR1 and CDR2: SQVTM and ANQGSEA. Trimming cost V 3 bases and J 8 bases, with 14 bases left between them. This CDR3 is 13 amino acids long. The CDR3 DNA is TGCAGCGTTGAGGCCCTCGGGAAGGACATTCAGTACTTC. It is translated as CSVEALGKDIQYF. Combining the CDR3 with reference TRBV29-1 and TRBJ2-4 gives the whole variable domain SAVISQKPSRDICQRGTSLTIQCQVDSQVTMMFWYRQQPGQSLTLIATANQGSEATYESGFVIDKFPISRPNLTFSTLTVSNMSPEDSSIYLCSVEALGKDIQYFGAGTRLSVL.

V gene TRBV20-1 combines with J gene TRBJ1-1, with D maybe TRBD1 (5 bases). Germline CDR1 DFQATT, CDR2 SNEGSKA (reference sequence). Trimming took 5 bases from V and 4 from J, leaving 14 bases between them. The CDR3 is 13 amino acids. The CDR3: CSAWDPKGTEAFF. CDR3 nucleotides: TGCAGTGCTTGGGACCCCAAAGGCACTGAAGCTTTCTTT.

The gene calls are TRBV7-8 and TRBJ2-3; TRBD2 might be the D (5 bases). The germline V gene encodes CDR1 SGHVS and CDR2 FQNEAQ. This CDR3 comprises 13 residues. V lost 5 bases and J 4 bases, leaving 10 bases between the germline ends. The CDR3 reads CASSPGVADTQYF. CDR3 in DNA: TGTGCCAGCAGCCCCGGGGTAGCAGATACGCAGTATTTT.

The rearrangement links TRBV5-4 to TRBJ2-1, with TRBD2 matching 9 bases. This CDR3 comprises 15 residues. V lost 0 bases to trimming and J lost 7 bases; unmatched junction nucleotides: 5. Germline V gives CDR1 SGHNT, CDR2 YYREEE (reference sequence). CDR3 coding DNA: TGTGCCAGCAGCTTGGCTAGCGGGAATAAAAATGAGCAGTTCTTC. This translates into CASSLASGNKNEQFF.

This clonotype appeared many times. The junction shows a germline mismatch at one end, possibly a read error. This rearrangement joins TRBV7-6 to TRBJ2-1, with no clear D. The CDR3 totals 13 residues. In germline, CDR1 is SGHVS, CDR2 FNYEAQ. CDR3 sequence (DNA): TGTGCCAGCAGTTTAGGCAGGAACAATGAGCAGTTCTTC. Its protein is CASSLGRNNEQFF.

This chain links TRBV7-9 with TRBJ2-1; possible D gene TRBD2, 6 bases. V shed 5 bases and J shed 8 bases, with 13 bases lying between them. This CDR3 has 13 residues. CDR1 is SEHNR and CDR2 is FQNEAQ in the germline V gene (reference sequence). Here the CDR3 DNA reads TGTGCCAGCAGCCCGCCTAGCGACCATGAGCAGTTCTTC. As protein: CASSPPSDHEQFF.

J is TRBJ2-4 and V is TRBV29-1, with 9 bases fitting TRBD1. Per the germline V gene, CDR1 is SQVTM and CDR2 is ANQGSEA. This CDR3 comprises 13 residues. V was pared by 7 bases and J by 6 bases, with 7 bases of the junction left unmatched. CDR3 DNA: TGCAGCGCCGCCGAGGGACAGGGAAACATTCAGTACTTC. Translating it yields CSAAEGQGNIQYF.

V gene TRBV5-1 combines with J gene TRBJ2-4; 8 bases are shared with TRBD2. J was trimmed by 5 bases and V by 4 bases; bases with no gene match: 5. The CDR3 is 14 amino acids. Germline loops: CDR1 SGHRS, CDR2 YFSETQ. The CDR3 spells CASSPGLAENIQYF. DNA for the CDR3: TGCGCCAGCAGCCCCGGACTAGCTGAAAACATTCAGTACTTC.

There are a few counts of this clonotype. The chain uses TRBV28 and TRBJ1-4, with D perhaps matching TRBD1 (5 bases). The germline V gene encodes CDR1 MDHEN and CDR2 SYDVKM. V shed 3 bases and J shed 8 bases, with 13 bases lying between them. The CDR3 is 14 residues long. The CDR3 DNA reads as TGTGCCAGCAGTTTGCGAGGGGCGCCGGAAAAACTGTTTTTT. This sequence encodes CASSLRGAPEKLFF. Drawing the rest from reference TRBV28 and TRBJ1-4, the complete variable domain is DVKVTQSSRYLVKRTGEKVFLECVQDMDHENMFWYRQDPGLGLRLIYFSYDVKMKEKGDIPEGYSVSREKKERFSLILESASTNQTSMYLCASSLRGAPEKLFFGSGTQLSVL.

This clonotype was counted only a few times. The junction differs from germline at one of its ends, possibly a read error. The genes are TRBV10-3 and TRBJ2-7, with TRBD2 as a possible D gene (6 bases). Germline V gene lookup returns CDR1 ENHRY and CDR2 SYGVKD. CDR3 length: 12 residues. This CDR3 is CAIPTILRRGCF. As DNA, the CDR3 is TGTGCCATCCCCACGATTTTACGACGGGGGTGCTTC.

This clonotype has a count of ten or more. In DNA form, the CDR3 reads TGTGCCAGCAGTGTGACGTACGAGCAGTACTTC. Translating gives CASSVTYEQYF. V gene TRBV7-9 combines with J gene TRBJ2-7; D ambiguous. Trimming pared 6 bases from V and 4 bases from J, leaving 7 bases between. The length of the CDR3 is 11 residues. CDR1 and CDR2 from the germline V gene are SEHNR and FQNEAQ (reference sequence).